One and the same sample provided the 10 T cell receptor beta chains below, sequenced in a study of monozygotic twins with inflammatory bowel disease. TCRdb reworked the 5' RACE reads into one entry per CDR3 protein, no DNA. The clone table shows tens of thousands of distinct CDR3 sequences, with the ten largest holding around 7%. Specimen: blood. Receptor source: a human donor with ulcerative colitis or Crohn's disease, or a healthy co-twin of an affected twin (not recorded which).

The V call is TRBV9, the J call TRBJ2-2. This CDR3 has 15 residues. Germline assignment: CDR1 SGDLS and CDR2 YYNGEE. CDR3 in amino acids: CASSVASSDTGELFF. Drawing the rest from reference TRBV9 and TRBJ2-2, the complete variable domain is DSGVTQTPKHLITATGQRVTLRCSPRSGDLSVYWYQQSLDQGLQFLIQYYNGEERAKGNILERFSAQQFPDLHSELNLSSLELGDSALYFCASSVASSDTGELFFGEGSRLTVL.

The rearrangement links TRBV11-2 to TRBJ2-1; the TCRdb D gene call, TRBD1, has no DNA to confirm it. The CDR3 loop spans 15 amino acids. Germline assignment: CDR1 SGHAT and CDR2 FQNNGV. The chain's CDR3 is CASSPMGQGSLQKFF.

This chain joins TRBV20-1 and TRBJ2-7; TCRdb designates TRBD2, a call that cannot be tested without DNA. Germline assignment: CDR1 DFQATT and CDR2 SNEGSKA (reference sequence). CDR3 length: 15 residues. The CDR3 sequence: CREVGSKRKPYEQYF.

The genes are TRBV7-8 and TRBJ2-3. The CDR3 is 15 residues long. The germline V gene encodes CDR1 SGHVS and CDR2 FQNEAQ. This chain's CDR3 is CASSFLETTTDTQYF.

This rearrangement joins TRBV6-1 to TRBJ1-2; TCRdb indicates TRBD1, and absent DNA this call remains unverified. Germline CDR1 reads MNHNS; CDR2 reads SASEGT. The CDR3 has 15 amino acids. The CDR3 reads CASSLQGLTNYGYTF.

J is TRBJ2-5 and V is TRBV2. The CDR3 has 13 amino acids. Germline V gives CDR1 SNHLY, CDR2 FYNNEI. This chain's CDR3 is CASSVIERRGQYF. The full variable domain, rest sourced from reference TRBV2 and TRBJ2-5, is EPEVTQTPSHQVTQMGQEVILRCVPISNHLYFYWYRQILGQKVEFLVSFYNNEISEKSEIFDDQFSVERPDGSNFTLKIRSTKLEDSAMYFCASSVIERRGQYFGPGTRLLVL.

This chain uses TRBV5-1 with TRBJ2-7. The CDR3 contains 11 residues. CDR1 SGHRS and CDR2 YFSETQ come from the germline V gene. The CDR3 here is CASSKAYEQYF.

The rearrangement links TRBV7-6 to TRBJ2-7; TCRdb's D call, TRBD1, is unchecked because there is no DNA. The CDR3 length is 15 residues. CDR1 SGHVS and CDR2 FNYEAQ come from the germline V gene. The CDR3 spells CASSRGQGAAYEQYF.

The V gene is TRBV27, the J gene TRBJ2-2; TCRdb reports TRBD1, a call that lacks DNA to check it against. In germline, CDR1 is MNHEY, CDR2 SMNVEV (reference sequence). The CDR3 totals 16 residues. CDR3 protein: CASSLSRQGNTGELFF.

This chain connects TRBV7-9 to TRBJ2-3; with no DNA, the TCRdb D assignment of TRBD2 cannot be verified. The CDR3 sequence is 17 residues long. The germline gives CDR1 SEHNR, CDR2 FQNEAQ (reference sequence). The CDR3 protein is CASSSRVTSGGTDTQYF.